This is a list of T cell receptor beta chains from one sample in a study of human T cells and chemical hapten exposure. TCRdb re-analysed the RACE reads in MiXCR, keeping a single row per CDR3 protein. Of more than 110,000 distinct CDR3 sequences listed, 10% to 15% are singletons. Specimen: whole blood, collected in connection with sensitization to the hapten diphenylcyclopropenone (DPC). The receptors stem from a woman aged 50 to 65 with alopecia areata. Some clones in this sample may be carry-over from other donors' samples. Each CDR3 is given with its conserved first and last residue. Fields, in order: V gene, clone size, J gene, D gene, CDR3 protein, CDR3 DNA. D genes are given only for firm matches. Clone size is stated in some rows and not others, as once, few, many or a class when expanded.

TRBV7-8	.	TRBJ1-5	.	CASSLVVNSNQPQHF	TGTGCCAGCAGCTTAGTAGTAAATAGCAATCAGCCCCAGCATTTT
TRBV7-9	.	TRBJ2-7	.	CASSSRERVGFEQYF	TGTGCCAGCAGCTCCCGGGAGAGAGTCGGGTTCGAGCAGTACTTC
TRBV20-1	many	TRBJ2-7	TRBD1	CSARLDREPEQYF	TGCAGTGCTAGATTGGACAGGGAGCCCGAGCAGTACTTC
TRBV5-1	.	TRBJ2-1	TRBD2	CASSLRTSQNNEQFF	TGCGCCAGCAGCTTGAGGACTAGCCAAAACAATGAGCAGTTCTTC
TRBV5-1	.	TRBJ2-5	TRBD1	CASSPDRGLGETQYF	TGCGCCAGCAGCCCGGACAGGGGGCTGGGGGAGACCCAGTACTTC
TRBV2	.	TRBJ2-7	.	CASSIQGNYEQYF	TGTGCCAGCAGTATACAGGGTAACTACGAGCAGTACTTC
TRBV12-3/TRBV12-4	.	TRBJ1-5	TRBD1	CASQGDSNQPQHF	TGTGCCTCTCAGGGGGATAGCAATCAGCCCCAGCATTTT
TRBV29-1	.	TRBJ2-3	.	CSVDRVADTQYF	TGCAGCGTTGATCGGGTGGCGGATACGCAGTATTTT
TRBV29-1	few	TRBJ2-3	TRBD2	CSVRRLAGEDTQYF	TGCAGCGTTCGCCGACTAGCGGGAGAAGATACGCAGTATTTT
TRBV2	.	TRBJ1-4	.	CASSADGTRREKLFF	TGTGCCAGCAGTGCGGACGGGACGAGGCGGGAAAAACTGTTTTTT